The sequence of this TCR beta chain was determined in a study of beta chain features in type 1 diabetes. Regarding the study as a whole: When cDNA is sequenced, cells with high TCR expression could be over-represented. Patients with Type 1 diabetes showed moderately but significantly shorter TCRB CDR3s in all four CD4+ subsets.

Concerning this clone: As yet, its antigen is unknown.

There are 16 residues in the CDR3. V gave up 6 bases and J gave up 0 bases, with 14 bases separating them. Germline V CDR1 and CDR2: KGHSH, LQKENI. Expressed TCRB transcripts were sequenced because the isolated RNA had all been reverse transcribed beforehand. Data came from immunoSEQ multiplex PCR; TCRdb stores just in-frame clones and leaves some out. The table records about 740,000 clones, roughly 13% of them present only once. This rearrangement joins TRBV18 to TRBJ2-2; D might be TRBD1 (5 bases). This TCR was sampled from a man aged 18 to 30 with type 1 diabetes. Sequencing was carried out using naive CD4+ T cells from blood. The DNA for the CDR3 is TGTGCCAGCTCGTCAAACGACAGTCCGAACACCGGGGAGCTGTTTTTT. Protein: CASSSNDSPNTGELFF.